The 6 T cell receptor beta chains below were found in one sample sequenced in a study of T cells expressing NK-cell markers. From the 5' RACE reads, TCRdb lists one entry per CDR3 protein and no DNA. The ten top clones account for approximately 4%, within a sample of 500,000 to 600,000 distinct CDR3 sequences. Sequenced: blood T cells: a sorted CD56 or NKG2C T cell subset, CD4+ or CD8+ T cells, or bulk PBMC T cells (not recorded which). These receptors came from a man between 18 and 35 years old in good health.

This chain connects TRBV27 to TRBJ2-5; TCRdb proposes TRBD1, but this gene call is untestable without DNA. There are 16 residues in the CDR3. Germline-derived CDR1 and CDR2 are MNHEY and SMNVEV (reference sequence). CDR3 sequence: CASSFGTGAQQETQYF.

The chain recombines TRBV10-3 with TRBJ2-6; the TCRdb call, TRBD1, lacks DNA for checking. The CDR3 is 17 amino acids. The germline V gene encodes CDR1 ENHRY and CDR2 SYGVKD. CDR3 amino acids: CAISEIGRGFGANVLTF.

The CDR3: CATQGLAGAETQYF. This chain uses TRBV3-1 with TRBJ2-5; TCRdb selects TRBD2, and the lack of DNA leaves this call unchecked. Germline V lookup: CDR1 LGHDT, CDR2 YNNKEL (reference sequence). This CDR3 contains 14 residues.

The rearrangement links TRBV27 to TRBJ2-7; as DNA is missing, the TRBD2 call by TCRdb cannot be tested. Germline assignment: CDR1 MNHEY and CDR2 SMNVEV (reference sequence). The CDR3 length is 16 residues. CDR3 in amino acids: CASSTYRLAGGNEQYF.

This chain links TRBV5-1 with TRBJ2-1. This CDR3 has 15 residues. From germline, CDR1 is SGHRS and CDR2 YFSETQ. The CDR3 is CASGFPGGPYNEQFF.

The chain is built from TRBV30 and TRBJ2-7. CDR1 is GTSNPN and CDR2 is SVGIG in the germline V gene (reference sequence). There are 13 residues in the CDR3. CDR3 residues: CAWSRQATYEQYF. The full variable domain, rest sourced from reference TRBV30 and TRBJ2-7, is SQTIHQWPATLVQPVGSPLSLECTVEGTSNPNLYWYRQAAGRGLQLLFYSVGIGQISSEVPQNLSASRPQDRQFILSSKKLLLSDSGFYLCAWSRQATYEQYFGPGTRLTVT.